These 15 T cell receptor beta chains share one sample of origin, sequenced in a study of vaccination and CD4 T cells after COVID-19. Regarding treatment: approximately nine-day PBMC culture with coronavirus spike peptide pools or control peptides (ViraFEST assay). Cultured CD4+ T cells had their DNA profiled by the Oncomine TCR Beta short-read assay. A single record per CDR3 protein comes from TCRdb applying MiXCR to the PCR reads. The sample has approximately 13,000 distinct CDR3 sequences, more than 70% seen once. No cognate antigen is known for these TCRs. Sequenced: CD4+ T cells from blood, cultured in vitro. Source of these receptors: a human donor who had recovered from COVID-19.

This chain uses TRBV15 with TRBJ2-5; D may be TRBD1 (6 bases). From germline, CDR1 is LNHNV and CDR2 YYDKDF (reference sequence). V was pared by 0 bases and J by 7 bases, with 18 bases between. This CDR3 contains 16 residues. The CDR3 region has the DNA TGTGCCACCAGCAGAGATCCGGCAGGGGCTCAGGGGACCCAGTACTTC. Amino acid sequence: CATSRDPAGAQGTQYF. The full variable domain, completed using reference TRBV15 and TRBJ2-5, is DAMVIQNPRYQVTQFGKPVTLSCSQTLNHNVMYWYQQKSSQAPKLLFHYYDKDFNNEADTPDNFQSRRPNTSFCFLDIRSPGLGDTAMYLCATSRDPAGAQGTQYFGPGTRLLVL.

This rearrangement joins TRBV28 to TRBJ2-7; TRBD1 aligns across 10 bases. CDR3 length: 14 amino acids. Germline assignment: CDR1 MDHEN and CDR2 SYDVKM. Trimming removed 8 bases from V and 7 bases from J; junction bases left unmatched: 11. The CDR3: CASHPRTGQGEQYF. CDR3 nucleotides: TGTGCCAGCCATCCCCGTACGGGACAGGGGGAGCAGTACTTC.

This clonotype has only one observation. The chain recombines TRBV7-8 with TRBJ1-1; TRBD1 matches 7 bases. This CDR3 spans 14 amino acids. CDR1 is SGHVS, CDR2 FQNEAQ, per germline. Trimming took 5 bases from V and 7 from J; bases not matched to a gene: 10. CDR3 loop: CASSTRDSQREAFF. The CDR3 coding sequence is TGTGCCAGCAGCACCCGGGACAGTCAGCGTGAAGCTTTCTTT.

The chain employs TRBV24-1 and TRBJ2-7; D gene unclear. Trimming removed 0 bases from V and 2 bases from J, with 13 bases in between. The CDR3 is 16 amino acids. The germline gives CDR1 KGHDR, CDR2 SFDVKD. Here the CDR3 DNA reads TGTGCCACCAGTGATTTGCAGGCGACGGCAGCCTACGAGCAGTACTTC. This sequence encodes CATSDLQATAAYEQYF.

The V call is TRBV7-9, the J call TRBJ1-5, with 12 nucleotides matching TRBD1. Looked up from germline, CDR1 is SEHNR and CDR2 is FQNEAQ (reference sequence). V lost 2 bases and J lost 6; bases outside the gene matches: 8. The CDR3 covers 17 residues. CDR3 DNA: TGTGCCAGCAGCTTAACCGGGACAGGGGGCATCAGTCAGCCCCAGCATTTT. This sequence encodes CASSLTGTGGISQPQHF.

The V gene is TRBV7-2, the J gene TRBJ1-5, with a possible D match to TRBD1 (6 bases). The CDR3 loop spans 13 amino acids. The V end lost 7 bases, the J end lost 7 bases, and 14 bases lay between the germline ends. The germline V gene encodes CDR1 SGHTA and CDR2 FQGNSA. CDR3 coding DNA: TGTGCCAGCACTCGAGGGGGTCCCCAGCCCCAGCATTTT. The encoded protein is CASTRGGPQPQHF.

This clonotype was seen a few times. The J gene is TRBJ1-5, the V gene TRBV7-9; D gene uncertain. Germline CDR1 SEHNR, CDR2 FQNEAQ (reference sequence). Trimming removed 1 base from V and 5 bases from J, with 9 bases in between. CDR3 length: 14 amino acids. The CDR3 spells CASSLEQSYQPQHF. The CDR3 region has the DNA TGTGCCAGCAGCTTAGAACAGTCTTATCAGCCCCAGCATTTT.

The chain joins TRBV28 to TRBJ1-5; tentative D call: TRBD1 (5 bases). CDR1 is MDHEN, CDR2 SYDVKM, per germline. Trimming removed 3 bases at V and 7 bases at J, with 19 bases between. This CDR3 contains 16 residues. CDR3 in amino acids: CASSFPGGGGWQPQHF. The CDR3 bases are TGTGCCAGCAGTTTTCCGGGTGGGGGGGGATGGCAGCCCCAGCATTTT.

This clonotype was detected once. The V call is TRBV4-3, the J call TRBJ1-2; a possible D gene is TRBD1 (6 bases). Germline V lookup: CDR1 LGHNA, CDR2 YSLEER. This CDR3 region has 16 residues. V lost 1 base to trimming and J lost 1 base, with 13 bases between them. CDR3 bases: TGCGCCAGCAGCCAAGGTCCGCCGGACAGTAACTATGGCTACACCTTC. Protein sequence: CASSQGPPDSNYGYTF.

This clonotype was found a few times. The V gene is TRBV6-2 or TRBV6-3, the J gene TRBJ2-5; D may be TRBD1 or TRBD2 (5 bases each). From germline, CDR1 is MNHEY and CDR2 SVGEGT. There are 14 residues in the CDR3. V lost 7 bases and J lost 5, with 17 bases in between. CDR3 in amino acids: CASNYVGGRETQYF. The CDR3 DNA follows: TGTGCCAGCAACTACGTTGGGGGAAGGGAGACCCAGTACTTC.

The V and J genes are TRBV6-1 and TRBJ2-3, with a possible D match to TRBD1 (6 bases). Trimming took 5 bases from V and 2 from J, leaving 14 bases between them. Per the germline V gene, CDR1 is MNHNS and CDR2 is SASEGT. The CDR3 spans 15 residues. The DNA for the CDR3 is TGTGCCAGCAGTCCATTAGGACAGAACACAGATACGCAGTATTTT. Amino acids: CASSPLGQNTDTQYF.

In its sample, this clonotype was seen a few times. V and J are TRBV6-5 and TRBJ1-6; 12 bases fit TRBD1. This CDR3 has 16 amino acids. Germline CDR1 MNHEY, CDR2 SVGAGI. V lost 2 bases to trimming and J lost 7 bases; unmatched junction nucleotides: 3. CDR3 sequence (DNA): TGTGCCAGCAGTTACCGGGACAGGGGGCAAAATTCACCCCTCCACTTT. Protein: CASSYRDRGQNSPLHF.

This chain links TRBV6-1 with TRBJ1-4; D might be TRBD1 (6 bases). The CDR3 has 13 residues. V lost 9 bases and J 4 bases, leaving 12 bases between the germline ends. The V gene's germline CDR1 is MNHNS and CDR2 SASEGT. The CDR3 protein is CARGGRDNEKLFF. The CDR3 DNA follows: TGTGCCAGGGGGGGCCGGGATAATGAAAAACTGTTTTTT.

The genes are TRBV7-2 and TRBJ2-1; D might be TRBD1 or TRBD2, each matching 5 bases. The V gene's germline CDR1 is SGHTA and CDR2 FQGNSA. The CDR3 has 14 amino acids. V lost 1 base to trimming and J lost 8 bases, with 12 bases between them. CDR3 loop: CASSLVGLGDEQFF. CDR3 in DNA: TGTGCCAGCAGCTTAGTGGGGCTGGGAGATGAGCAGTTCTTC.

The chain joins TRBV27 to TRBJ2-5; TRBD2 matches at 8 bases. The CDR3 sequence is 15 residues long. The ends lost 5 bases at V and 2 bases at J; junction bases unmatched: 7. Germline V gene data show CDR1 as MNHEY and CDR2 as SMNVEV (reference sequence). The CDR3 DNA reads as TGTGCCAGCAGTACCCTCGGGGGGGTACAAGAGACCCAGTACTTC. Protein sequence: CASSTLGGVQETQYF.